The 19 T cell receptor beta chains listed next were all sequenced from one sample in a study of T-cell memory formation after mild COVID-19. TCRdb used MiXCR to reprocess the 5' RACE reads, holding one entry per CDR3 protein. The table lists 380,000 or so distinct CDR3 sequences, approximately 13% of them singletons. Sequenced sample: PBMCs or a T cell subset sorted from them (not recorded which). Source of these receptors: a man aged 18 to 35 who had mild COVID-19 (a few samples of this study predate the infection). Cell type and time point are not known.

The chain joins TRBV9 to TRBJ1-2, with D possibly TRBD1 on 6 matching bases. V gave up 0 bases and J gave up 4 bases, with 13 bases separating them. The germline V gene has CDR1 SGDLS and CDR2 YYNGEE. The CDR3 has 15 amino acids. The CDR3 region has the DNA TGTGCCAGCAGCGTAGACGGGGGCTCGGCCTATGGCTACACCTTC. It is translated as CASSVDGGSAYGYTF.

This clonotype was detected once. The chain joins TRBV29-1 to TRBJ2-1; TRBD1 aligns across 8 bases. The CDR3 has 11 amino acids. Germline V lookup: CDR1 SQVTM, CDR2 ANQGSEA. After removal of 7 bases from V and 9 bases from J, the junction contained 5 bases not matched to a gene. Here the CDR3 reads CSGTGYGEQFF. In nucleotides, the CDR3 is TGCAGCGGGACAGGGTACGGTGAGCAGTTCTTC.

The chain links TRBV7-2 to TRBJ2-7; 14 nucleotides agree with TRBD2. The CDR3 totals 16 residues. The V gene end was trimmed by 5 bases and the J gene end by 3 bases; junction bases not matched to a gene: 6. Germline loops: CDR1 SGHTA, CDR2 FQGNSA. The CDR3 sequence: CASSHGTSGGGYEQYF. The CDR3 DNA is TGTGCCAGCAGCCATGGGACTAGCGGGGGAGGCTACGAGCAGTACTTC.

Only a few counts were recorded for this clonotype. The J gene is TRBJ2-1, the V gene TRBV13; weak D call: TRBD2 (5 bases). The CDR3 loop spans 16 amino acids. The germline CDR1 and CDR2 sequences are PRHDT and FYEKMQ (reference sequence). V was shortened by 5 bases and J by 0 bases, with 14 bases between the two germline ends. The CDR3 DNA is TGTGCCAGCAGCCCAGCGGTCCTGAGCTCCTACAATGAGCAGTTCTTC. Translating gives CASSPAVLSSYNEQFF.

J is TRBJ1-1 and V is TRBV6-6; 8 bases align to TRBD1. The V gene end was trimmed by 0 bases and the J gene end by 6 bases; junction bases not matched to a gene: 12. This CDR3 is built from 17 residues. The germline V gene encodes CDR1 MNHNY and CDR2 SVGAGI (reference sequence). CDR3 DNA: TGTGCCAGCAGTTACTCGGCAGGGGGCAAATTTAGCGCTGAAGCTTTCTTT. Encoded protein: CASSYSAGGKFSAEAFF.

This clonotype has just a few counts. The V and J genes are TRBV15 and TRBJ2-7; 7 nucleotides agree with TRBD1. The germline CDR1 and CDR2 sequences are LNHNV and YYDKDF (reference sequence). The CDR3 runs to 16 residues. V shed 0 bases and J 2 bases; nucleotides not matched to a gene: 7. The DNA of the CDR3 is TGTGCCACCAGCAGAGATACGACAGGGTGGACCTACGAGCAGTACTTC. Translated, it gives CATSRDTTGWTYEQYF.

This clonotype was detected a few times. This CDR3 is CASSFNTGGEAFF. The CDR3 bases are TGTGCCAGCAGTTTCAACACCGGGGGTGAAGCTTTCTTT. The gene calls are TRBV12-3 or TRBV12-4 and TRBJ1-1; D is perhaps TRBD1 (5 bases). V lost 3 bases to trimming and J lost 7 bases, with 12 bases between them. This CDR3 is built from 13 residues.

The J gene is TRBJ1-6, the V gene TRBV6-6, with 9 bases lining up with TRBD1. The germline gives CDR1 MNHNY, CDR2 SVGAGI (reference sequence). Trimming at V came to 2 bases and at J to 1 base, leaving 9 bases not matched to a gene. This CDR3 spans 19 amino acids. The CDR3 DNA reads TGTGCCAGCAGTTACGGGGGACAGGGACCGGAGTCCTATAATTCACCCCTCCACTTT. It encodes CASSYGGQGPESYNSPLHF.

The sample holds many counts of this clonotype. This chain joins TRBV3-1 and TRBJ1-5; TRBD1 matches 12 bases. V was pared by 5 bases and J by 7 bases, with 6 bases of the junction left unmatched. CDR1 is LGHDT and CDR2 is YNNKEL in the germline V gene (reference sequence). The CDR3 has 15 amino acids. The CDR3 nucleotides read TGTGCCAGCAGCTGGGGACAGGGGGCGAGGCAGCCCCAGCATTTT. It yields the protein CASSWGQGARQPQHF.

V gene TRBV25-1 combines with J gene TRBJ2-1; 8 bases fit TRBD2. This CDR3 region has 13 residues. The junction had 6 bases not matched to a gene; V was cut back by 9 bases and J by 5 bases. The germline gives CDR1 MGHDK, CDR2 SYGVNS. Here the CDR3 reads CASTSGIHNEQFF. In DNA, the CDR3 is TGTGCCAGTACTAGCGGAATTCACAATGAGCAGTTCTTC. Full variable domain (rest looked up from reference TRBV25-1 and TRBJ2-1): EADIYQTPRYLVIGTGKKITLECSQTMGHDKMYWYQQDPGMELHLIHYSYGVNSTEKGDLSSESTVSRIRTEHFPLTLESARPSHTSQYLCASTSGIHNEQFFGPGTRLTVL.

There are a few counts of this clonotype. The rearrangement uses TRBV18 and TRBJ1-5, with unresolved D. CDR1 is KGHSH and CDR2 is LQKENI in the germline V gene. This CDR3 has 13 residues. V was pared by 2 bases and J by 2 bases, with 4 bases between. The CDR3 spells CASSPAGNQPQHF. DNA for the CDR3: TGTGCCAGCTCACCAGCCGGCAATCAGCCCCAGCATTTT. The full variable domain, in which reference TRBV18 and TRBJ1-5 provide the parts outside the CDR3, is NAGVMQNPRHLVRRRGQEARLRCSPMKGHSHVYWYRQLPEEGLKFMVYLQKENIIDESGMPKERFSAEFPKEGPSILRIQQVVRGDSAAYFCASSPAGNQPQHFGDGTRLSIL.

The chain recombines TRBV9 with TRBJ1-1, with D possibly TRBD1 on 6 matching bases. Per the germline V gene, CDR1 is SGDLS and CDR2 is YYNGEE. This CDR3 has 14 residues. Trimming stripped 3 bases from V and 1 base from J, with 10 bases between. The DNA of the CDR3 is TGTGCCAGCAGCGGAAGACAGGAGAACACTGAAGCTTTCTTT. Its protein is CASSGRQENTEAFF. Complete variable domain (other parts from reference TRBV9 and TRBJ1-1): DSGVTQTPKHLITATGQRVTLRCSPRSGDLSVYWYQQSLDQGLQFLIQYYNGEERAKGNILERFSAQQFPDLHSELNLSSLELGDSALYFCASSGRQENTEAFFGQGTRLTVV.

The V call is TRBV5-6, the J call TRBJ1-5; D uncertain. CDR3 size: 14 residues. CDR1 SGHDT and CDR2 YYEEEE come from the germline V gene. V was cut by 1 base and J by 6 bases, with 11 bases left in between. DNA of the CDR3: TGTGCCAGCAGCTTGTTTAGTTCGGGTCAGCCCCAGCATTTT. It codes for CASSLFSSGQPQHF.

The V and J genes are TRBV7-2 and TRBJ1-2, with no clear D. Per germline, CDR1 SGHTA and CDR2 FQGNSA. V was trimmed by 5 bases and J by 8 bases, leaving 12 bases between them. This CDR3 has 12 residues. The chain's CDR3 is CASSLDSRGYTF. DNA for the CDR3: TGTGCCAGCAGCCTTGATTCCCGCGGCTACACCTTC.

The chain employs TRBV12-3 or TRBV12-4 and TRBJ1-1; D gene uncertain. CDR3 length equals 13 residues. V lost 6 bases, J lost 1 base, and 9 bases lay in between. CDR3 loop: CASRPLANTEAFF. CDR3 in DNA: TGTGCCAGCAGACCTCTAGCGAACACTGAAGCTTTCTTT.

This clonotype was found a few times. The chain has TRBV29-1 and TRBJ1-2; D is unresolved. V dropped 3 bases and J dropped 3 bases, with 8 bases sitting between them. CDR1 is SQVTM and CDR2 is ANQGSEA in the germline V gene. This CDR3 comprises 12 residues. As DNA, the CDR3 is TGCAGCGTTGACAGTCCGGACTATGGCTACACCTTC. Protein sequence: CSVDSPDYGYTF.

This clonotype was counted ten times or more. The CDR3 loop is CASSVVQDPYNEQFF. In nucleotides, the CDR3 is TGTGCCAGCAGCGTAGTTCAAGATCCCTACAATGAGCAGTTCTTC. This rearrangement joins TRBV9 to TRBJ2-1; D not resolved. This CDR3 spans 15 amino acids. In germline, CDR1 is SGDLS, CDR2 YYNGEE. Trimming took off 0 bases at V and 2 bases at J, with 9 bases between the two ends.

This clonotype was observed a handful of times. CDR3: CASSLVGTNRDTGELFF. CDR3 bases: TGTGCCAGCAGCTTGGTAGGGACAAATAGGGACACCGGGGAGCTGTTTTTT. The rearrangement links TRBV5-6 to TRBJ2-2; D possibly corresponds to TRBD1 (6 bases). Germline loops: CDR1 SGHDT, CDR2 YYEEEE. Trimming stripped 0 bases from V and 3 bases from J, with 15 bases between. This CDR3 is built from 17 residues.

CDR3 amino acids: CASSPNRGREETQYF. As DNA, the CDR3 is TGTGCCAGCAGCCCAAACAGGGGGCGTGAAGAGACCCAGTACTTC. This rearrangement joins TRBV4-2 to TRBJ2-5; 9 bases line up with TRBD1. The germline CDR1 and CDR2 sequences are LGHNA and YNFKEQ. The CDR3 extends over 15 amino acids. V lost 4 bases and J lost 3; bases outside the gene matches: 6.